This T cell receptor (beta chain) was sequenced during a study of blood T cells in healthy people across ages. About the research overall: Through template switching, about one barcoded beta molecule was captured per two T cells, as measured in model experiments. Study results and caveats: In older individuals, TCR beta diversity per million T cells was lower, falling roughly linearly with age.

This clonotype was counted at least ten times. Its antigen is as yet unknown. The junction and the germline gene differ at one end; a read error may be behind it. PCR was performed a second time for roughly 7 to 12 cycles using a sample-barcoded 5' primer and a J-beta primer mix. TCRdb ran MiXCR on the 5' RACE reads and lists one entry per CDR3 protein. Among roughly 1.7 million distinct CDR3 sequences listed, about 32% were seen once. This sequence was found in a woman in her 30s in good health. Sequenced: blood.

CDR3 in DNA: TGTGCCAGCAGCTTAGGACAGGGGTCAACCTACGAGCAGTACTTC. Amino acids: CASSLGQGSTYEQYF. The rearrangement uses TRBV5-1 and TRBJ2-7; 9 bases are a match to TRBD1. This CDR3 is built from 15 residues. Per the germline V gene, CDR1 is SGHRS and CDR2 is YFSETQ. The full variable domain, rest sourced from reference TRBV5-1 and TRBJ2-7, is KAGVTQTPRYLIKTRGQQVTLSCSPISGHRSVSWYQQTPGQGLQFLFEYFSETQRNKGNFPGRFSGRQFSNSRSEMNVSTLELGDSALYLCASSLGQGSTYEQYFGPGTRLTVT.